This TCR beta chain was sequenced during a study of CD8 T cells in ankylosing spondylitis. General observations from the study: Matched synovial fluid from ankylosing spondylitis patients was reported to be enriched for disease-linked clones. A TCR beta motif made of about 8 highly homologous variants seemed typical of ankylosing spondylitis blood.

TCR beta libraries were made by quantitative 5'-RACE with molecular barcodes. TCRdb used MiXCR to reprocess the 5' RACE reads, holding one entry per CDR3 protein. The table records 750,000 to 850,000 distinct CDR3 sequences, roughly 12% of them present only once. The sample holds a few counts of this clonotype. Its specificity is unknown. The length of the CDR3 is 17 residues. Germline assignment: CDR1 KGHDR and CDR2 SFDVKD. V shed 0 bases and J 1 base; nucleotides not matched to a gene: 5. Input material: blood, either unsorted or a sorted T cell fraction (not recorded which). The V gene is TRBV24-1, the J gene TRBJ2-1; TRBD2 matches at 7 bases. This clonotype was sampled from a male donor with ankylosing spondylitis. This CDR3 is CATSDLAGVRSYNEQFF. DNA for the CDR3: TGTGCCACCAGTGATTTGGCGGGAGTAAGGTCCTACAATGAGCAGTTCTTC.